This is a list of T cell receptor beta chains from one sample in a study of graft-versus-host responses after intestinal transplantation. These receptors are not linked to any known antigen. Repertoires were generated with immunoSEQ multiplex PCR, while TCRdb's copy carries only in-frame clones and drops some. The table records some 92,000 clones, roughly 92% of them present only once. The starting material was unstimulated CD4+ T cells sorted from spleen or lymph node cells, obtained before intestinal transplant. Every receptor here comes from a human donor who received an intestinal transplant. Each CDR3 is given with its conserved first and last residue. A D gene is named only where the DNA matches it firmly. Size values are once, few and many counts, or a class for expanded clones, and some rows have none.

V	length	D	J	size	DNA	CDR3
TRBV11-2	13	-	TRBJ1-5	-	TGTGCCAGCAGCTTAGGAAGGAATCAGCCCCAGCATTTT	CASSLGRNQPQHF
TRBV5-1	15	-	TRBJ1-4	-	TGCGCCAGCAGCTTGAGAAGCACAACTAATGAAAAACTGTTTTTT	CASSLRSTTNEKLFF
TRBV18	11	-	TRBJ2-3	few	TGTGCCAGCTCACCGCAAGATACGCAGTATTTT	CASSPQDTQYF
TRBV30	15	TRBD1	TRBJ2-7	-	TGTGCCTGGAGTGTACCCGGGACAGGAGATTACGAGCAGTACTTC	CAWSVPGTGDYEQYF
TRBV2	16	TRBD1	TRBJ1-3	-	TGTGCCAGCAGGAACAGGGGAGGATACTCTGGAAACACCATATATTTT	CASRNRGGYSGNTIYF
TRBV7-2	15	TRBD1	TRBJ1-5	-	TGTGCCAGCAGCACACGGACAGGGAGCGGTCAGCCCCAGCATTTT	CASSTRTGSGQPQHF
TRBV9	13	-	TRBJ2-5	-	TGTGCCAGCAGCGTAGACCCTATGGGGACCCAGTACTTC	CASSVDPMGTQYF
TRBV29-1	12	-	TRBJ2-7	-	TGCAGCGTTGAAATGCCGAGCTACGAGCAGTACTTC	CSVEMPSYEQYF
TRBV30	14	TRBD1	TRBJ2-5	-	TGTGCTTTGAACAGGGGGCGCGGTGGGGAGACCCAGTACTTC	CALNRGRGGETQYF
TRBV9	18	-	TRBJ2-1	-	TGTGCCAGCAGCATAGAGCCCCACAGGACAGGGAGGGACAATGAGCAGTTCTTC	CASSIEPHRTGRDNEQFF
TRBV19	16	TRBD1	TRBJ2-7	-	TGTGCCAGTAGTATAGCAATGGGACAGGGGGTTTACGAGCAGTACTTC	CASSIAMGQGVYEQYF
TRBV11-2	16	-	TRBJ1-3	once	TGTGCCAGCAGCTTAGATACCACGGGGGTAGGAAACACCATATATTTT	CASSLDTTGVGNTIYF
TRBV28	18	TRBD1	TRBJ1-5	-	TGTGCCAGCAGTCCTTTGACAGGGTTCCTCACCTACCATCAGCCCCAGCATTTT	CASSPLTGFLTYHQPQHF
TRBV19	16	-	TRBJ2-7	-	TGTGCCAGTAGTAAGGTGGGCGGGCCTTTCTCCTACGAGCAGTACTTC	CASSKVGGPFSYEQYF
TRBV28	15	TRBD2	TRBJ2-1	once	TGTGCCAGCAGTTTACAACTAGCGGGAAGGGTTGAGCAGTTCTTC	CASSLQLAGRVEQFF
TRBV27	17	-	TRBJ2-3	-	TGTGCCAGCAGTAGACGGAGGGCCGGGACTCAGACAGATACGCAGTATTTT	CASSRRRAGTQTDTQYF
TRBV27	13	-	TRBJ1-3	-	TGTGCCAGCAAGGGACTCTCTGGAAACACCATATATTTT	CASKGLSGNTIYF
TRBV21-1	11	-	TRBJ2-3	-	TGTGCCAGCAGCTTCCTGGATACGCAGTATTTT	CASSFLDTQYF
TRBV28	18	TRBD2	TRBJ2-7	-	TGTGCCAGCAGTTTAATTTCAGAATTTGAGCGGGATTCCTACGAGCAGTACTTC	CASSLISEFERDSYEQYF
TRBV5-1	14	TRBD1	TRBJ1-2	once	TGCGCCAGCAGTTCAGCCGGGACAGGGAGTGGCTACACCTTC	CASSSAGTGSGYTF
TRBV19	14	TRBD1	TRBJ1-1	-	TGTGCCACTACCTACAGGGGGTTGGGGACTGAAGCTTTCTTT	CATTYRGLGTEAFF
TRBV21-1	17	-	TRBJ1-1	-	TGTGCCAGCAGCAAATGGAGAAGGGAAGGACTGAACACTGAAGCTTTCTTT	CASSKWRREGLNTEAFF
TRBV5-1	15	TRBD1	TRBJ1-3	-	TGCGCCAGCAGCTTGGATCCAGGGGGGGGCGACACCATATATTTT	CASSLDPGGGDTIYF
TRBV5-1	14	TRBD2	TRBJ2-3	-	TGCGCCAGCAGCTTGGGGACTAGCTTAGATACGCAGTATTTT	CASSLGTSLDTQYF
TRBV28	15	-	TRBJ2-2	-	TGTGCCAGCAGGCTCCGGGACCTCATCACCGGGGAGCTGTTTTTT	CASRLRDLITGELFF
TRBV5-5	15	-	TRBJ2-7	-	TGTGCCAGCAGCTTACTTGGCAGCCGACTCTACGAGCAGTACTTC	CASSLLGSRLYEQYF
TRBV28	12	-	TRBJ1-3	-	TGTGCCAGCAGTCTGGAAAGGGGTCCCATATATTTT	CASSLERGPIYF
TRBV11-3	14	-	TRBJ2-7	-	TGTGCCAGCAGCCAATCGTCCGGATCCTACGAGCAGTACTTC	CASSQSSGSYEQYF
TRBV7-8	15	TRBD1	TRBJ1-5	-	TGTGCCAGCAGCCTTGCGGGCCAGGGGGCTCAGCCCCAGCATTTT	CASSLAGQGAQPQHF
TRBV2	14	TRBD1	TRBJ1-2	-	TGTGCCAGCAGTGAAGCCGGGACAGGGGATGGCTACACCTTC	CASSEAGTGDGYTF
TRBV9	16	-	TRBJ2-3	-	TGTGCCAGCAGCGTCCCCATTAGCGGCCGCACAGATACGCAGTATTTT	CASSVPISGRTDTQYF
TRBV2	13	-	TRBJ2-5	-	TGTGCCAGCAGTGATTTGGCCCAAGGGACCCAGTACTTC	CASSDLAQGTQYF
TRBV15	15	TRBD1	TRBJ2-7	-	TGTGCCACCAGCAGATGGACAGGGGCGTTCGACGAGCAGTACTTC	CATSRWTGAFDEQYF
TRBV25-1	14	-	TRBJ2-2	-	TGTGCCAGCCAAACAGGGAGGGTGGCCGGGGAGCTGTTTTTT	CASQTGRVAGELFF
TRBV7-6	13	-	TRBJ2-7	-	TGTGCCAGCAGCTTTGGAGACAATTACGAGCAGTACTTC	CASSFGDNYEQYF
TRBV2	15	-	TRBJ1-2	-	TGTGCCAGCAGTGGAGGTGTTGGTCCTAACTATGGCTACACCTTC	CASSGGVGPNYGYTF
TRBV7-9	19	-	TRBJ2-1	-	TGTGCCAGCAGCTTATCCAGGGGGCCGCCAGCGGGAACGGTAAATGAGCAGTTCTTC	CASSLSRGPPAGTVNEQFF
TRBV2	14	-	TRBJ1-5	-	TGTGCCAGCAGTGATTGGACAGAAAATCAGCCCCAGCATTTT	CASSDWTENQPQHF
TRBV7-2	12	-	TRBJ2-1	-	TGTGCCAGCAGCTCGCTGTACAATGAGCAGTTCTTC	CASSSLYNEQFF
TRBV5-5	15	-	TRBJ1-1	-	TGTGCCAGCAGCTTATTCCAGGGTAAGAACACTGAAGCTTTCTTT	CASSLFQGKNTEAFF
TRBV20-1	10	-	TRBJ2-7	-	TGCAGTGCTAGTTCCTACGAGCAGTACTTC	CSASSYEQYF
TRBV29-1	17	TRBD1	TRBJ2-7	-	TGCAGCGTTGAGATGGGACAGGGTCCTTTTGCCATGAACGAGCAGTACTTC	CSVEMGQGPFAMNEQYF
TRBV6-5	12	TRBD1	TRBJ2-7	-	TGTGCCAGCGGTAGGGGGCGCGACGAGCAGTACTTC	CASGRGRDEQYF
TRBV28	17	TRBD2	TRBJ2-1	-	TGTGCCAGCCAATGGGGACTAGCGGGAGTCGGGGGTACTGAGCAGTTCTTC	CASQWGLAGVGGTEQFF
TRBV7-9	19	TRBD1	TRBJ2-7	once	TGTGCCAGCAGCCTAATACAGGGGGCCGGGGAATTTAGCTCCTACGAGCAGTACTTC	CASSLIQGAGEFSSYEQYF
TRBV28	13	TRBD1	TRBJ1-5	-	TGTGCCAGCAAGCAGGGGGTCCATCAGCCCCAGCATTTT	CASKQGVHQPQHF
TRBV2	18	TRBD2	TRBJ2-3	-	TGTGCCAGCAGTGCCGAGGGACTAGCGGGAGTCTCCACAGATACGCAGTATTTT	CASSAEGLAGVSTDTQYF
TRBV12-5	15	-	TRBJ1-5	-	TGTGCTAGTGGTTTGGGACGGACGGGCAATCAGCCCCAGCATTTT	CASGLGRTGNQPQHF
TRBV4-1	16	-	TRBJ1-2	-	TGCGCCAGCAGCCAAGTCCCGACACCTAATAACTATGGCTACACCTTC	CASSQVPTPNNYGYTF
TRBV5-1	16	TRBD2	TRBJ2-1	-	TGCGCCAGCAGCTTCCTCGGACTAGCGGGAATCGGTGAGCAGTTCTTC	CASSFLGLAGIGEQFF
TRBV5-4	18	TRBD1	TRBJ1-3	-	TGTGCCAGCAGCTTGCGACAGGGGTCCTCGGCCTCTGGAAACACCATATATTTT	CASSLRQGSSASGNTIYF
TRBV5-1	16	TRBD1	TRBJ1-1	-	TGCGCCAGCAGCTCTGGACAGGGGGCTTTGAACACTGAAGCTTTCTTT	CASSSGQGALNTEAFF
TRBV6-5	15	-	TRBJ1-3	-	TGTGCCAGCAGTTACTCGGGGGGCTCTGGAAACACCATATATTTT	CASSYSGGSGNTIYF
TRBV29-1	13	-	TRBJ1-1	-	TGCAGCGTCGTCCAGACAGGGAACACTGAAGCTTTCTTT	CSVVQTGNTEAFF
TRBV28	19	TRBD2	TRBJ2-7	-	TGTGCCAGCAGTTTGAGTTCGGGCCTAGCGGGAGTACACTCCTACGAGCAGTACTTC	CASSLSSGLAGVHSYEQYF